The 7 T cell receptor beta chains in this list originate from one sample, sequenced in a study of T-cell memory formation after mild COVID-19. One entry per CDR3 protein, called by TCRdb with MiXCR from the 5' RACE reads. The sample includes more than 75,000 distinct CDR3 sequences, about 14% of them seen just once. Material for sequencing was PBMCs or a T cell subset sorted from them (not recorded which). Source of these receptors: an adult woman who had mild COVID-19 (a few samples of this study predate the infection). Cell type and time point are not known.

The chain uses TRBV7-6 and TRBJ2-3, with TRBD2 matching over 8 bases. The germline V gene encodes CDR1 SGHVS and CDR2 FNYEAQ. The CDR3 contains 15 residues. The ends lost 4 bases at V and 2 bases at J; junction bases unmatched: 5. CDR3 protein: CASSWAGGSTDTQYF. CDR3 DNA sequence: TGTGCCAGCAGCTGGGCGGGAGGTTCCACAGATACGCAGTATTTT.

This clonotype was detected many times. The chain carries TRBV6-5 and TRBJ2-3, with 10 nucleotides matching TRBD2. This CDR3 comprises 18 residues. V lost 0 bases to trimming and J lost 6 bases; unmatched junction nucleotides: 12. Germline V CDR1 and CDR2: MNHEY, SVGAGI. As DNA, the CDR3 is TGTGCCAGCAGTTACTCGAAGGTGGGAGCGGGGGGGCCGGATACGCAGTATTTT. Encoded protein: CASSYSKVGAGGPDTQYF.

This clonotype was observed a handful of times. Written as DNA, the CDR3 is TGTGCCAGCAGCCAGTCGTGGGCCAATGAAAAACTGTTTTTT. As protein: CASSQSWANEKLFF. The chain combines TRBV4-2 with TRBJ1-4; no firm D call. V dropped 3 bases and J dropped 5 bases, with 10 bases sitting between them. Germline V lookup: CDR1 LGHNA, CDR2 YNFKEQ. This CDR3 comprises 14 residues.

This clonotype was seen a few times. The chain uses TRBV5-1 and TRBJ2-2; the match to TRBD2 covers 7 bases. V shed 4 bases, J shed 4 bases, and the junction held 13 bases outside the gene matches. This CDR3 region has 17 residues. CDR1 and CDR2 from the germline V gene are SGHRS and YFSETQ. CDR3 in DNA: TGCGCCAGCAGCGAGACCGACCGGGACTATCTCACCGGGGAGCTGTTTTTT. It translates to CASSETDRDYLTGELFF.

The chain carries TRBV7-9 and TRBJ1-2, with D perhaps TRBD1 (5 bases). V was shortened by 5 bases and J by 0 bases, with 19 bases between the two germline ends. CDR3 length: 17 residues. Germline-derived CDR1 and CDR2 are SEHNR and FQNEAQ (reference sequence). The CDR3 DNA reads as TGTGCCAGCAGCGGAGTCGGGACGGCAAGTACTAACTATGGCTACACCTTC. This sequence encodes CASSGVGTASTNYGYTF.

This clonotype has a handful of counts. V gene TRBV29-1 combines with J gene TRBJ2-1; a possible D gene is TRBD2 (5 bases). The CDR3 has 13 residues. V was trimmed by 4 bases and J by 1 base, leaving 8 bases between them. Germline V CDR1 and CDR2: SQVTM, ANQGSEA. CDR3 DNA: TGCAGCGTTGGAAGGGAGTCCTACAATGAGCAGTTCTTC. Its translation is CSVGRESYNEQFF.

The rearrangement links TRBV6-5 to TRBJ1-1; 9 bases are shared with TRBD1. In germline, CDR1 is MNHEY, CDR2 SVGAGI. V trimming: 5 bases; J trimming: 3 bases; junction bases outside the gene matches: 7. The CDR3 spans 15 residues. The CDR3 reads CASSLSDRGYTEAFF. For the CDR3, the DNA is TGTGCCAGCAGTCTATCAGACAGGGGGTACACTGAAGCTTTCTTT.